Detailed here is one TCR beta chain. What it recognizes is unknown. The sequenced template was cDNA made from the entire isolated RNA. Libraries were prepared by immunoSEQ multiplex PCR; TCRdb keeps only in-frame clonotypes and omits some of them. The profile shows 40,000 to 55,000 clones, around 45% of them singletons. This sample is drawn from a study of beta chain features in type 1 diabetes. The germline CDR1 and CDR2 sequences are SGHNT and YENEEA. V lost 4 bases, J lost 4 bases, and 8 bases lay in between. The CDR3 sequence is 13 residues long. Study outcomes and limitations: Reads derived from cDNA could over-represent cells showing high TCR expression. Among all four CD4+ subsets, Type 1 diabetes patients had TCRB CDR3s that were moderately but significantly shorter.

CD4+ naive, central memory, regulatory and stem cell-like memory subsets were isolated by sorting on CD45RO/CCR7/CD25/CD127/CD95/CD27. Sorting produced populations that all topped 98% purity. Sequencing input: stem cell memory CD4+ T cells from blood. The chain is built from TRBV11-3 and TRBJ2-1; D might be TRBD1 (6 bases). The clonotype comes from a man aged 25-40 years with type 1 diabetes. The CDR3 region has the DNA TGTGCCAGCAGCTCTGGACAGTACAATGAGCAGTTCTTC. Its protein product is CASSSGQYNEQFF.